These 20 T cell receptor beta chains were all obtained from the same sample, sequenced in a study of Ad26.COV2.S vaccination and SARS-CoV-2 variants listed by TCRdb under 2021. The sample's treatment or condition, from its label and the paper: roughly 18 received Ad26.COV2.S at low or high dose, single or two shots; roughly five received placebo; per-sample allocation not given. Repertoires of vaccine and placebo recipients were sequenced from samples collected on day 63 after the first injection. Libraries were prepared through the immunoSEQ multiplex PCR assay. Here the immuneACCESS table is served through TCRdb, limited to in-frame sequences with V and J called. Missing clones are a known gap in these copies; in checked studies unresolved V genes cover under half, and the rest lacks a known reason. This sample is represented by around 380,000 clones; roughly nine tenths of them were singletons. The ten largest clones add up to approximately 3.7% of the sample.

The input for sequencing was peripheral blood, taken in a trial of Ad26.COV2.S vaccine versus placebo. Receptor source: a person between 18 and 65 years old who received the Ad26.COV2.S COVID-19 vaccine or a placebo.

V usage is TRBV27 and J usage is TRBJ2-7; 7 positions match TRBD1. J gave up 5 bases and V 5 bases, and 3 bases lay outside the gene matches. This CDR3 comprises 12 residues. CDR1 is MNHEY, CDR2 SMNVEV, per germline (reference sequence). CDR3 residues: CASSKTGNEQYF. DNA of the CDR3: TGTGCCAGCAGTAAGACAGGGAACGAGCAGTACTTC.

The CDR3 spells CASSQLGPGANVLTF. CDR3 DNA: TGTGCCAGCAGCCAACTGGGGCCCGGGGCCAACGTCCTGACTTTC. V is TRBV3-1 (or the pseudogene TRBV3-2) and J is TRBJ2-6, with D maybe TRBD1 (5 bases). Germline CDR1 reads LGHDT; CDR2 reads YNNKEL (reference sequence). The CDR3 runs 15 residues. V was pared by 2 bases and J by 4 bases, with 9 bases between.

The V and J genes are TRBV29-1 and TRBJ2-2; 8 bases align to TRBD2. Germline V CDR1 and CDR2: SQVTM, ANQGSEA. CDR3 length equals 14 residues. The V segment lost 6 bases and the J segment 4 bases; nucleotides outside the gene matches: 7. CDR3 protein: CSVVSGAGTGELFF. Here the CDR3 DNA reads TGCAGCGTCGTTAGCGGGGCGGGCACCGGGGAGCTGTTTTTT.

DNA of the CDR3: TGTGCCAGCAGCCCCGAGAAGGGTGGAGGCTACACCTTC. This gives the protein CASSPEKGGGYTF. V is TRBV7-9 and J is TRBJ1-2; D is unclear. The CDR3 has 13 amino acids. V shed 5 bases and J shed 8 bases, with 15 bases lying between them. Germline CDR1 SEHNR, CDR2 FQNEAQ (reference sequence).

The chain has TRBV9 and TRBJ2-1, with a tentative D call TRBD1 (5 bases). Between the trimmed V and J ends, which lost 0 bases and 0 bases, there was a span of 10 bases. CDR3 length: 16 amino acids. Germline loops: CDR1 SGDLS, CDR2 YYNGEE. The CDR3 DNA reads TGTGCCAGCAGCGTAGTTGGGGCAAGCTCCTACAATGAGCAGTTCTTC. Protein sequence: CASSVVGASSYNEQFF.

On this clone: This specimen includes other DNA sequences encoding the same CDR3. The rearrangement joins TRBV9 to TRBJ2-7; D remains unclear. This CDR3 spans 14 amino acids. Per the germline V gene, CDR1 is SGDLS and CDR2 is YYNGEE. The ends were cut back, 0 bases at V and 0 bases at J, with 7 bases in the middle. This chain's CDR3 is CASSVGSGSYEQYF. The DNA of the CDR3 is TGTGCCAGCAGCGTAGGATCAGGCTCCTACGAGCAGTACTTC.

This clone was observed once. The genes are TRBV27 and TRBJ2-5; 8 bases line up with TRBD1. The CDR3 is 14 amino acids. Trimming at V came to 3 bases and at J to 5 bases, leaving 5 bases not matched to a gene. Germline-derived CDR1 and CDR2 are MNHEY and SMNVEV (reference sequence). The CDR3 loop reads CASSFAGGRETQYF. In nucleotides, the CDR3 is TGTGCCAGCAGTTTTGCAGGGGGCCGGGAGACCCAGTACTTC.

This chain joins TRBV6-6 and TRBJ1-5; D may be TRBD1 (5 bases). The CDR3 loop spans 15 amino acids. V lost 3 bases and J lost 3, with 12 bases in between. The germline V gene has CDR1 MNHNY and CDR2 SVGAGI (reference sequence). The DNA for the CDR3 is TGTGCCAGCAGTTATTGGGGCAGCTCCAATCAGCCCCAGCATTTT. Its protein product is CASSYWGSSNQPQHF.

The CDR3 sequence is CASKPGHTNTEAFF. In DNA, the CDR3 is TGTGCCAGCAAGCCGGGACACACGAACACTGAAGCTTTCTTT. The V call is TRBV6-4, the J call TRBJ1-1; D is possibly TRBD1 (6 bases). V gave up 7 bases and J gave up 1 base, with 13 bases separating them. Germline-derived CDR1 and CDR2 are MRHNA and SNTAGT. This CDR3 region has 14 residues.

The chain is built from TRBV7-9 and TRBJ1-2; TRBD1 is a possible D gene (6 bases). CDR3 length: 15 residues. Per germline, CDR1 SEHNR and CDR2 FQNEAQ (reference sequence). The germline V and J ends were trimmed by 2 bases and 4 bases, with 14 bases remaining between them. The CDR3 sequence: CASSLSAGVRYGYTF. The CDR3 bases are TGTGCCAGCAGCTTATCTGCAGGGGTACGCTATGGCTACACCTTC.

This chain connects TRBV6-1 to TRBJ1-2; tentative D call: TRBD1 (6 bases). CDR1 is MNHNS, CDR2 SASEGT, per germline. This CDR3 is built from 15 residues. The V gene lost 2 bases and the J gene lost 5 bases, with 15 bases spanning the gap. The CDR3 sequence: CASSESMGAGYGYTF. The CDR3 DNA sequence: TGTGCCAGCAGTGAATCAATGGGGGCAGGGTATGGCTACACCTTC.

Note on this clone: The sample contains more than one DNA sequence encoding this CDR3. The rearrangement links TRBV7-9 to TRBJ2-7; 10 positions agree with TRBD1. The CDR3 is 14 residues long. Germline V CDR1 and CDR2: SEHNR, FQNEAQ (reference sequence). J was trimmed by 3 bases and V by 5 bases; bases with no gene match: 4. The CDR3 DNA reads TGTGCCAGCAGCCCTGGGACAGGGGTCTACGAGCAGTACTTC. Its translation: CASSPGTGVYEQYF.

This clone was seen only once. V and J are TRBV18 and TRBJ2-3; D is possibly TRBD1 or TRBD2 (6 bases each). Trimming pared 8 bases from V and 3 bases from J, leaving 15 bases between. The CDR3 covers 14 residues. CDR1 KGHSH and CDR2 LQKENI come from the germline V gene. CDR3 nucleotides: TGTGCCAGCACCCGGGGGCAGGGTACAGATACGCAGTATTTT. Translating it yields CASTRGQGTDTQYF.

V usage is TRBV5-1 and J usage is TRBJ2-3; 12 bases are a match to TRBD1. The CDR3 length is 17 residues. Germline loops: CDR1 SGHRS, CDR2 YFSETQ. Germline trimming cut 4 bases from V and 3 bases from J; bases unmatched to any gene: 9. The CDR3 DNA sequence: TGCGCCAGCAGCCCACAGGGACAGGGGGCGGGTACAGATACGCAGTATTTT. Translated: CASSPQGQGAGTDTQYF.

The chain joins TRBV30 to TRBJ2-7, with 11 bases identical to TRBD1. The germline V gene encodes CDR1 GTSNPN and CDR2 SVGIG (reference sequence). J lost 9 bases, V lost 1 base, and 5 bases had no gene match. This CDR3 is built from 13 residues. The CDR3 loop reads CAWSEDRGQGQYF. The DNA of the CDR3 is TGTGCCTGGAGTGAGGACAGGGGGCAAGGGCAGTACTTC.

This chain uses TRBV5-1 with TRBJ2-2; TRBD1 is a possible D gene (6 bases). The germline V gene encodes CDR1 SGHRS and CDR2 YFSETQ. Deletions cut 0 bases from V and 4 bases from J, with 13 bases between. There are 16 residues in the CDR3. Here the CDR3 reads CASSLVLGAGTGELFF. CDR3 DNA: TGCGCCAGCAGCTTGGTTCTGGGGGCAGGCACCGGGGAGCTGTTTTTT.

The V call is TRBV12-5, the J call TRBJ2-1; no clear D gene. Trimming left V 5 bases short and J 7 bases short, with 15 bases between. Germline V gene lookup returns CDR1 LGHNT and CDR2 FRNRAP. CDR3 length: 14 amino acids. CDR3 DNA: TGTGCTAGTGGTCCCCAGCCGAGCATGAATGAGCAGTTCTTC. Protein product: CASGPQPSMNEQFF.

The rearrangement uses TRBV4-1 and TRBJ1-2; 9 nucleotides match TRBD1. Germline V gene sequence: CDR1 MGHRA, CDR2 YSYEKL. The J segment lost 0 bases and the V segment lost 0 bases, leaving 2 bases of the junction unmatched. This CDR3 region has 16 residues. The CDR3 here is CASSQDGTGTNYGYTF. As DNA, the CDR3 is TGCGCCAGCAGCCAAGATGGGACAGGGACTAACTATGGCTACACCTTC.

The chain recombines TRBV29-1 with TRBJ2-5; 11 nucleotides line up with TRBD1. J lost 5 bases, V lost 5 bases, and 4 bases had no gene match. Germline V gene sequence: CDR1 SQVTM, CDR2 ANQGSEA. The CDR3 is 13 residues long. The CDR3, as DNA: TGCAGCGTTCGGACAGGGGGCAGGGAGACCCAGTACTTC. Translating gives CSVRTGGRETQYF.

J is TRBJ2-7 and V is TRBV3-1 (or the pseudogene TRBV3-2), with D perhaps TRBD2 (7 bases). The length of the CDR3 is 14 residues. Trimming took off 2 bases at V and 5 bases at J, with 13 bases between the two ends. The germline V gene has CDR1 LGHDT and CDR2 YNNKEL (reference sequence). CDR3 in DNA: TGTGCCAGCAGCCAATCGGGGGGCGGACACGAGCAGTACTTC. This sequence encodes CASSQSGGGHEQYF.